Listed here is a single T cell receptor beta chain. Its antigen is unidentified. One base away lies a much larger clone, so this may be a sequencing read error. The data stem from a study of blood T cells in healthy people across ages. Next came a second PCR, run for 7 to 11 cycles, which used a sample-barcoded 5' primer along with a J-beta primer mix. TCRdb fed the 5' RACE reads into MiXCR, producing one record per CDR3 protein. The data hold approximately 1,700,000 distinct CDR3 sequences, with approximately 39% observed a single time. The CDR3 spans 15 residues. Germline loops: CDR1 MNHEY, CDR2 SVGEGT. Trimming pared 7 bases from V and 3 bases from J, leaving 16 bases between. Study-level results: What prevented conclusive comparison of naive and antigen-experienced cells was that PBMCs were unsorted. Per-million-T-cell TCR beta diversity fell roughly linearly with age.

The receptor comes from a human donor in good health. The rearrangement links TRBV6-2 or TRBV6-3 to TRBJ2-4; D might be TRBD1 or TRBD2, each matching 5 bases. The sequencing sample was made of blood. CDR3 nucleotide sequence: TGTGCCAGCACAGAGGGGCTTCTAGTCAAAAACATTCAGTACTTC. This translates into CASTEGLLVKNIQYF.